This record concerns one T cell receptor (beta chain) sequence. Antigen: not known. Unrecorded immune exposure was likely among donors, who were nominally healthy when sampled. This sample stems from a study of cytomegalovirus exposure and HLA in healthy donors. General study points: Within the data, a cluster of highly shared sequence variants was likely a sequencing artifact. Whilst most TCR sequences proved rare, a subset of public TCRs occurred across many donors.

Both 60 Vbeta primers and 13 Jbeta primers went into the PCR. The method was immunoSEQ multiplex PCR; TCRdb's version includes in-frame clones alone and lacks a portion of them. The sample shows roughly 140,000 clones, 73% of them seen only once. The J segment lost 5 bases and the V segment lost 2 bases, leaving 13 bases of the junction unmatched. Per the germline V gene, CDR1 is SGDLS and CDR2 is YYNGEE. The CDR3 has 18 amino acids. J is TRBJ2-2 and V is TRBV9; 9 bases align to TRBD1. The TCR originated in a human donor in good health. Sequenced material: PBMCs. CDR3 in amino acids: CASSVTTSGTGNTGELFF. The CDR3 coding sequence is TGTGCCAGCAGCGTCACGACTTCCGGGACAGGGAATACCGGGGAGCTGTTTTTT.